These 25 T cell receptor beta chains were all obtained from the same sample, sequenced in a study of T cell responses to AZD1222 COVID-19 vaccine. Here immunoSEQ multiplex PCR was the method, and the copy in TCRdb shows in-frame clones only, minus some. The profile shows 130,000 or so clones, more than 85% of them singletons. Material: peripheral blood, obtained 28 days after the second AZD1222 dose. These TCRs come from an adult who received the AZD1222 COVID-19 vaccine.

CDR3 nucleotide sequence: TGTGCCAGCAGGCCCATGGGAGGTGACACTGAAGCTTTCTTT. This translates into CASRPMGGDTEAFF. The chain recombines TRBV3-1 (or the pseudogene TRBV3-2) with TRBJ1-1; D unresolved. V was cut by 6 bases and J by 3 bases, with 14 bases left in between. The CDR3 runs to 14 residues. CDR1 is LGHDT, CDR2 YNNKEL, per germline (reference sequence).

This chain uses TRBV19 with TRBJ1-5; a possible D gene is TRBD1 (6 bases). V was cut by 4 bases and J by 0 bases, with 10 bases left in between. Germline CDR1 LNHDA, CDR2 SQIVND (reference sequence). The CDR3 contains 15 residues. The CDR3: CASSRTDYSNQPQHF. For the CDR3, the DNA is TGTGCCAGTAGTAGGACAGATTATAGCAATCAGCCCCAGCATTTT.

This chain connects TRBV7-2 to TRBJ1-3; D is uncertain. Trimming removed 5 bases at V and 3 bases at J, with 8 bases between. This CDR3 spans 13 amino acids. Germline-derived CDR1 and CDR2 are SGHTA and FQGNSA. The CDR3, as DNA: TGTGCCAGCAGCCCCGTGGATGGAAACACCATATATTTT. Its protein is CASSPVDGNTIYF. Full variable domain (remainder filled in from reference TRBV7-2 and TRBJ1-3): GAGVSQSPSNKVTEKGKDVELRCDPISGHTALYWYRQSLGQGLEFLIYFQGNSAPDKSGLPSDRFSAERTGGSVSTLTIQRTQQEDSAVYLCASSPVDGNTIYFGEGSWLTVV.

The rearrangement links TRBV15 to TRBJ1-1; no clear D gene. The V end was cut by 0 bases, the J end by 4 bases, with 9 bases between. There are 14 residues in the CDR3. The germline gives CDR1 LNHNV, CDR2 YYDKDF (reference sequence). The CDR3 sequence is CATSRDASSTEAFF. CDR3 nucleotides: TGTGCCACCAGCAGAGATGCCTCGAGCACTGAAGCTTTCTTT.

CDR3 nucleotides: TGTGCCAGCAGCCCCATCCGGAGTGGCGGGGAGCTGTTTTTT. This sequence encodes CASSPIRSGGELFF. The chain carries TRBV9 and TRBJ2-2; D gene uncertain. Trimming cost V 4 bases and J 7 bases, with 14 bases left between them. This CDR3 is 14 amino acids long. Looked up from germline, CDR1 is SGDLS and CDR2 is YYNGEE.

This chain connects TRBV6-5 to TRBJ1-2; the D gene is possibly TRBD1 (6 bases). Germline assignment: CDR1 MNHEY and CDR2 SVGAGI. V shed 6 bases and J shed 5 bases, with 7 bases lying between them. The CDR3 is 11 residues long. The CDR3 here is CASSQGYGYTF. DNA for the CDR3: TGTGCCAGCAGCCAGGGGTATGGCTACACCTTC.

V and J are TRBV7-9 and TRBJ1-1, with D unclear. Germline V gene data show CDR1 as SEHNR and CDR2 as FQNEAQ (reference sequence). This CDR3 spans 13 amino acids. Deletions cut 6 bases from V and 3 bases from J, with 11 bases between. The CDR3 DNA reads TGTGCCAGCAGTTACCAGGAGGACACTGAAGCTTTCTTT. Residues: CASSYQEDTEAFF.

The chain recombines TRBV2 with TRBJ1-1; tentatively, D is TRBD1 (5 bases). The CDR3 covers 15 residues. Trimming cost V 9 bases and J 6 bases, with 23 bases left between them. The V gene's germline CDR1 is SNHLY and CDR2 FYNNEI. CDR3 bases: TGTGCCAGAACGACAGATGAGGTTTGGACTGCTGAAGCTTTCTTT. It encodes CARTTDEVWTAEAFF.

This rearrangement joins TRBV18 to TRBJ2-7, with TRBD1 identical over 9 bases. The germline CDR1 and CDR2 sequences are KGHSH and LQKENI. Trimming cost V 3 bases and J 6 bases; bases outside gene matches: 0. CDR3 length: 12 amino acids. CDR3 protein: CASSPTGGEQYV. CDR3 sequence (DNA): TGTGCCAGCTCACCGACAGGGGGCGAGCAGTACGTC.

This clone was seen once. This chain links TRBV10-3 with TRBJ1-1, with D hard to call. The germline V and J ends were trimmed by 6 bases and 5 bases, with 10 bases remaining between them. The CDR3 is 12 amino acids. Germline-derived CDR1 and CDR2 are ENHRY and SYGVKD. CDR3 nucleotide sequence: TGTGCCATCAGCTCATCCAATACTGAAGCTTTCTTT. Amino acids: CAISSSNTEAFF.

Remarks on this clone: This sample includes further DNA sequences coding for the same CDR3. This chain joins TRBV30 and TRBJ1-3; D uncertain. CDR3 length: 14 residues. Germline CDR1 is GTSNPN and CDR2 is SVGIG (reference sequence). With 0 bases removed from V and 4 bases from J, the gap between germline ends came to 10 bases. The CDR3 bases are TGTGCCTGGAGTGTAAAAGGTTCCGGAAACACCATATATTTT. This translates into CAWSVKGSGNTIYF.

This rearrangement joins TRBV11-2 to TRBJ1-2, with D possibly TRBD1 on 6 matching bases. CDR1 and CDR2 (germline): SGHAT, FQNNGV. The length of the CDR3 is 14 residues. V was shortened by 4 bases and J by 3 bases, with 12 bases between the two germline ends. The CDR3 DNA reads TGTGCCAGCAGCTACAGGGAAGAAGACTATGGCTACACCTTC. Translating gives CASSYREEDYGYTF.

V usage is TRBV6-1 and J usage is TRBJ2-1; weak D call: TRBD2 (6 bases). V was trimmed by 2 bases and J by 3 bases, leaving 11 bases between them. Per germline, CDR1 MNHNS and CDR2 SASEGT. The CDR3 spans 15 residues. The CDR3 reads CASSETEGSYNEQFF. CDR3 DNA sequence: TGTGCCAGCAGTGAAACGGAGGGGAGCTACAATGAGCAGTTCTTC.

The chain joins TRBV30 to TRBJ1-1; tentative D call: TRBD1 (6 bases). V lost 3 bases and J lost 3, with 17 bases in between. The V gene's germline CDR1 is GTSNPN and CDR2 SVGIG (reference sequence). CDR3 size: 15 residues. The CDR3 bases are TGTGCCTGGAGCACGGGGGGCTTGGCGGACACTGAAGCTTTCTTT. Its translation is CAWSTGGLADTEAFF.

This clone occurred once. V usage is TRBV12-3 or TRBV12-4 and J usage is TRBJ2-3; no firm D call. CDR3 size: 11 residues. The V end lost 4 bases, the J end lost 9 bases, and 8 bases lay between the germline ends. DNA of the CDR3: TGTGCCAGCAGTTATGAATCAACGCAGTATTTT. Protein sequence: CASSYESTQYF.

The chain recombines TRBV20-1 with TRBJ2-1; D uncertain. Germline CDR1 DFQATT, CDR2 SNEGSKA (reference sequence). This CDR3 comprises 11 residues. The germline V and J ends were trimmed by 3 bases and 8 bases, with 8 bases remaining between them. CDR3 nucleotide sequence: TGCAGTGCTAGTAGTTGGCATGAGCAGTTCTTC. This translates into CSASSWHEQFF.

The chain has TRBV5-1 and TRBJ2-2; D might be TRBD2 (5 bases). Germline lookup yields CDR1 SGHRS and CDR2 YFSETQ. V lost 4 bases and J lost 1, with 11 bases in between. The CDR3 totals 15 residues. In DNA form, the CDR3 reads TGCGCCAGCAGCCCGTCGGGGATGAACACCGGGGAGCTGTTTTTT. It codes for CASSPSGMNTGELFF.

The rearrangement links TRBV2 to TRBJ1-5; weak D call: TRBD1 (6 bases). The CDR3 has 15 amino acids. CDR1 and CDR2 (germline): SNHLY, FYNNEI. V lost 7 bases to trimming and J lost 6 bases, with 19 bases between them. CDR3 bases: TGTGCCAGCACCCAAGGGGGAGGGTTTAGTCAGCCCCAGCATTTT. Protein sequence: CASTQGGGFSQPQHF.

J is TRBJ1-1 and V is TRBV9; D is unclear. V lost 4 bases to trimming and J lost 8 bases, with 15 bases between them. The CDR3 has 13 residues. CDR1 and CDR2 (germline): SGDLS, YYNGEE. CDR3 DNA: TGTGCCAGCAGCTCGCCGGCCACCACCGAAGCTTTCTTT. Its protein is CASSSPATTEAFF.

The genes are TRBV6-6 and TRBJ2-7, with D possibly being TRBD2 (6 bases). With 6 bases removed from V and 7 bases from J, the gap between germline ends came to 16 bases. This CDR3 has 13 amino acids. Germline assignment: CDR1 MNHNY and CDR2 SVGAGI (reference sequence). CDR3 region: CASRLAGSIEQYF. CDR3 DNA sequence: TGTGCCAGCAGATTGGCGGGGAGCATTGAGCAGTACTTC.

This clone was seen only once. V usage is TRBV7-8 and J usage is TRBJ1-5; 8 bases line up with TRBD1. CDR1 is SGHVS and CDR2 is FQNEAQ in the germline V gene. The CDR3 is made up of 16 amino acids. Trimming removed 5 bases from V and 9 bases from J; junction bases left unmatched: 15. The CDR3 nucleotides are TGTGCCAGCAGCCGACAGACAGGGGAAGATTCTCGGCCCCAGCATTTT. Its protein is CASSRQTGEDSRPQHF.

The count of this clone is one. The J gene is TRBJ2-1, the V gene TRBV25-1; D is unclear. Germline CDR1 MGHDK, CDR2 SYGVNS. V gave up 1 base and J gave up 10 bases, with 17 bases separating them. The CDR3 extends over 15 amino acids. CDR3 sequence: CASSESVRPRGEQFF. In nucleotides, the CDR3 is TGTGCCAGCAGTGAATCGGTCAGGCCGCGAGGCGAGCAGTTCTTC. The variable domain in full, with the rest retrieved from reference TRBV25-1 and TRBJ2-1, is EADIYQTPRYLVIGTGKKITLECSQTMGHDKMYWYQQDPGMELHLIHYSYGVNSTEKGDLSSESTVSRIRTEHFPLTLESARPSHTSQYLCASSESVRPRGEQFFGPGTRLTVL.

The CDR3 loop reads CASSLDPPPRDEQYV. The CDR3 DNA sequence: TGTGCCAGCAGCTTAGACCCCCCGCCTCGGGACGAGCAGTACGTC. The genes are TRBV7-2 and TRBJ2-7; no firm D call. Trimming took off 1 base at V and 5 bases at J, with 15 bases between the two ends. Germline V CDR1 and CDR2: SGHTA, FQGNSA. The CDR3 has 15 residues.

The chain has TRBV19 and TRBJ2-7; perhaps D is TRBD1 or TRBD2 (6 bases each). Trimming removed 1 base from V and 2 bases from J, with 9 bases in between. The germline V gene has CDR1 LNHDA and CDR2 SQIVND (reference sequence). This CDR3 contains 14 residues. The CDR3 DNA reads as TGTGCCAGTAGTATAGCTGGGGGGCCCTACGAGCAGTACTTC. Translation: CASSIAGGPYEQYF.

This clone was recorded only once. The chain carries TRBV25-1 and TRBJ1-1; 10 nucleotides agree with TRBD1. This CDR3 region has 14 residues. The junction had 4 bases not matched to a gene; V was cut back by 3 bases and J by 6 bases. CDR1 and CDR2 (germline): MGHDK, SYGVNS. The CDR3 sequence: CASSDDRGLAEAFF. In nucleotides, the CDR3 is TGTGCCAGCAGTGACGACAGGGGGCTGGCTGAAGCTTTCTTT.